A selection of T cell receptor delta chains follows, all from one sample in a study of Vδ1+ human thymocytes. TCRdb reprocessed the multiplex PCR reads through CATT. The top ten clones hold 0.8% to 1% of a sample with approximately 19,000 delta-chain clones, approximately 8.8% of them seen once. The sequencing input was Vdelta1+ gamma-delta thymocytes from the thymus. Receptor source: a child younger than two who had congenital heart surgery. The CDR3 runs from the conserved cysteine through the conserved F or W. The order of the fields is V gene, CDR3 length, D gene, J gene, clone size, CDR3 DNA, CDR3 protein. D genes are given only for firm matches. Size is stated for part of the rows, as once, few or many counts, or as a class when the clone is expanded.

v_call: TRDV1
cdr3_length: 17
d_call: NA
j_call: TRDJ1
clone_size: few
cdr3_nt: TGTGCTCTTGGGGGAATATATAGATCCTGGCTCACCGATAAACTCATCTTT
cdr3_aa: CALGGIYRSWLTDKLIF

v_call: TRDV1
cdr3_length: 17
d_call: TRDD2
j_call: TRDJ1
clone_size: NA
cdr3_nt: TGTGCTCTTGGGGAATTCATCCTTCCTACTTATCGTCGGGGGCTCATCTTT
cdr3_aa: CALGEFILPTYRRGLIF

v_call: TRDV1
cdr3_length: 20
d_call: TRDD3
j_call: TRDJ1
clone_size: few
cdr3_nt: TGTGCTCTTGGGGAATCACCCGCACTGGGGAGTAAACCGTACACCGATAAACTCATCTTT
cdr3_aa: CALGESPALGSKPYTDKLIF

v_call: TRDV1
cdr3_length: 16
d_call: TRDD3
j_call: TRDJ1
clone_size: NA
cdr3_nt: TGTGCCCTAAGAGGGGGATACGCGGAGTACACCGATAAACTCATCTTT
cdr3_aa: CALRGGYAEYTDKLIF

v_call: TRDV1
cdr3_length: 29
d_call: TRDD3
j_call: TRDJ1
clone_size: NA
cdr3_nt: TGTGCTCTTGGGGAACACTCCCAATGGGTGGGGGATACATCCCAATGTTCGAGAATGGGAAAGGAATACACCGATAAACCCATCTTT
cdr3_aa: CALGEHSQWVGDTSQCSRMGKEYTDKPIF

v_call: TRDV1
cdr3_length: 12
d_call: NA
j_call: TRDJ1
clone_size: NA
cdr3_nt: TGTGCTCTTGGGGGATGGCCCGATAAACTCATCTTT
cdr3_aa: CALGGWPDKLIF

v_call: TRDV1
cdr3_length: 17
d_call: NA
j_call: TRDJ1
clone_size: few
cdr3_nt: TGTGCTCTTGGGGAACTGCCTTTCCGAGTGAGGTGGGATAAACTCATCTTT
cdr3_aa: CALGELPFRVRWDKLIF

v_call: TRDV1
cdr3_length: 17
d_call: NA
j_call: TRDJ1
clone_size: few
cdr3_nt: TGTGCTCTTGGGGACCCACTCTCCTCTGTGAACACCGATAAACTCATCTTT
cdr3_aa: CALGDPLSSVNTDKLIF

v_call: TRDV2
cdr3_length: 16
d_call: TRDD3
j_call: TRDJ1
clone_size: few
cdr3_nt: TGTGCCTGTGACCGCTGGGGGATACAGTTCACCGATAAACTCATCTTT
cdr3_aa: CACDRWGIQFTDKLIF

v_call: TRDV1
cdr3_length: 20
d_call: TRDD3
j_call: TRDJ1
clone_size: NA
cdr3_nt: TGTGCTCTTGGGGAAAGAGGCCTTCCTAGGGGGATACGGGACACCGATAAACTCATCTTT
cdr3_aa: CALGERGLPRGIRDTDKLIF

v_call: TRDV1
cdr3_length: 20
d_call: NA
j_call: TRDJ1
clone_size: NA
cdr3_nt: TGTGCTCTTGGGCCAGTTGATCTTTCCCGGGGAGAAGGACATGGCGATAAACTCATCTTT
cdr3_aa: CALGPVDLSRGEGHGDKLIF

v_call: TRDV1
cdr3_length: 16
d_call: NA
j_call: TRDJ1
clone_size: few
cdr3_nt: TGTGCTCTTGGGGAAACGTCCTCCTATCTCCTAGATAAACTCATCTTT
cdr3_aa: CALGETSSYLLDKLIF

v_call: TRDV1
cdr3_length: 18
d_call: NA
j_call: TRDJ1
clone_size: few
cdr3_nt: TGTGCTCTTGGGGAACTTCGGGTTCCTGGGGTCGACACCGATAAACTCATCTTT
cdr3_aa: CALGELRVPGVDTDKLIF

v_call: TRDV1
cdr3_length: 17
d_call: TRDD3
j_call: TRDJ1
clone_size: few
cdr3_nt: TGTGCTCTTGGGGACCCCCCCAGTGGGGGATACGTCGATAAACTCATCTTT
cdr3_aa: CALGDPPSGGYVDKLIF

v_call: TRDV1
cdr3_length: 20
d_call: NA
j_call: TRDJ1
clone_size: few
cdr3_nt: TGTGCTCTTGGGGCATTAACCCGGATCCCTTGGATTCCCGACACCGATAAACTCATCTTT
cdr3_aa: CALGALTRIPWIPDTDKLIF

v_call: TRDV1
cdr3_length: 24
d_call: TRDD3
j_call: TRDJ1
clone_size: few
cdr3_nt: TGTGCTCTTGGGGAACTAGTAAGTATTCCTAATCCTTTACTGGGGGTCGACCGAACCGATAAACCCATCTTT
cdr3_aa: CALGELVSIPNPLLGVDRTDKPIF

v_call: TRDV1
cdr3_length: 14
d_call: TRDD3
j_call: TRDJ1
clone_size: few
cdr3_nt: TGTGCTCTTGGGGAGCAGGGGATACCTGATAAACCCATCTTT
cdr3_aa: CALGEQGIPDKPIF

v_call: TRDV1
cdr3_length: 24
d_call: TRDD3
j_call: TRDJ1
clone_size: few
cdr3_nt: TGTGCTCTTGGGGAACTCGGGCTTCCTACTCGTACTGGGGGATCGCGATCAACCACCGATAAACTCATCTTT
cdr3_aa: CALGELGLPTRTGGSRSTTDKLIF

v_call: TRDV1
cdr3_length: 14
d_call: TRDD2
j_call: TRDJ1
clone_size: NA
cdr3_nt: TGTGCTCTTGGGGGCGATTCCTACCCATATAAACTCATCTTT
cdr3_aa: CALGGDSYPYKLIF

v_call: TRDV1
cdr3_length: 18
d_call: NA
j_call: TRDJ1
clone_size: few
cdr3_nt: TGTGCTCTTGGGGCAAGGCCTTCCCTTTACTGGGCGGCCGATAAACTCATCTTT
cdr3_aa: CALGARPSLYWAADKLIF

v_call: TRDV2
cdr3_length: 14
d_call: TRDD3
j_call: TRDJ1
clone_size: few
cdr3_nt: TGTGCCTGTGACCCCGTACTGGGGGGCGATAAACTCATCTTT
cdr3_aa: CACDPVLGGDKLIF

v_call: TRDV2
cdr3_length: 20
d_call: NA
j_call: TRDJ1
clone_size: few
cdr3_nt: TGTGCCTGCCGAGACTGTTGGTTCCCAAATGGTCCTCCAACTACCGATAAACTCATCTTT
cdr3_aa: CACRDCWFPNGPPTTDKLIF

v_call: TRDV1
cdr3_length: 18
d_call: NA
j_call: TRDJ1
clone_size: few
cdr3_nt: TGTGCTCTTGGGGTAATTTCGGGGGGACCCTTTTACACCGATAAACTCATCTTT
cdr3_aa: CALGVISGGPFYTDKLIF

v_call: TRDV1
cdr3_length: 24
d_call: TRDD3
j_call: TRDJ1
clone_size: NA
cdr3_nt: TGTGCTCTTGGGGAACTGGTGGGGCCTATTTCAGTCACTGGCCGTACTGGGGGACCCGATAAACTCATCTTT
cdr3_aa: CALGELVGPISVTGRTGGPDKLIF

v_call: TRDV1
cdr3_length: 20
d_call: TRDD3
j_call: TRDJ1
clone_size: NA
cdr3_nt: TGTGCTCTTGGGGATACCTACGCTGGGGAGCTCTTCGGGGATACGCAGAGTCTCATCTTT
cdr3_aa: CALGDTYAGELFGDTQSLIF

v_call: TRDV1
cdr3_length: 21
d_call: TRDD2
j_call: TRDJ1
clone_size: NA
cdr3_nt: TGTGCTCTAGTAAATGAGGCCTTCCTACCACTGGGGATGATGAGCACCGATAAACTCATCTTT
cdr3_aa: CALVNEAFLPLGMMSTDKLIF

v_call: TRDV1
cdr3_length: 19
d_call: TRDD3
j_call: TRDJ1
clone_size: few
cdr3_nt: TGTGCTCTTGGGGATCGACTCTTCCTACTGGGGGATACCAGAGAAGGACTCATCTTT
cdr3_aa: CALGDRLFLLGDTREGLIF

v_call: TRDV1
cdr3_length: 18
d_call: TRDD3
j_call: TRDJ1
clone_size: NA
cdr3_nt: TGTGCTCTTGGGGAGGCACTTCGCTGGGGGATACGCGGAGATAAACTCATCTTT
cdr3_aa: CALGEALRWGIRGDKLIF

v_call: TRDV1
cdr3_length: 15
d_call: NA
j_call: TRDJ1
clone_size: NA
cdr3_nt: TGTGCTCTAAGTTATCAACTTCACCGGAGAGATAAACTCATCTTT
cdr3_aa: CALSYQLHRRDKLIF

v_call: TRDV1
cdr3_length: 18
d_call: TRDD3
j_call: TRDJ1
clone_size: NA
cdr3_nt: TGTGCTCTTGGGGAACTGAAGGTCCGGGGGATACCTCCCGATAAACTCATCTTT
cdr3_aa: CALGELKVRGIPPDKLIF

v_call: TRDV1
cdr3_length: 19
d_call: TRDD3
j_call: TRDJ1
clone_size: few
cdr3_nt: TGTGCTCTTGGGGTACTACTGATTCCCCGCTGGGGGAACACCGATAAACTCATCTTT
cdr3_aa: CALGVLLIPRWGNTDKLIF

v_call: TRDV1
cdr3_length: 18
d_call: NA
j_call: TRDJ1
clone_size: NA
cdr3_nt: TGTGCTCTTGGGGAACGGGGCTATACGGAGAGGGTCACCGATAAACTCATCTTT
cdr3_aa: CALGERGYTERVTDKLIF

v_call: TRDV1
cdr3_length: 14
d_call: TRDD3
j_call: TRDJ1
clone_size: few
cdr3_nt: TGTGCTCTTGCCTGGGGGCTACGAACCGATAAACTCATCTTT
cdr3_aa: CALAWGLRTDKLIF

v_call: TRDV1
cdr3_length: 16
d_call: TRDD3
j_call: TRDJ1
clone_size: NA
cdr3_nt: TGTGCTCTTGGGGAGGGGCCCTGGGGGATACGCGCTAAACTCATCTTT
cdr3_aa: CALGEGPWGIRAKLIF

v_call: TRDV1
cdr3_length: 17
d_call: NA
j_call: TRDJ1
clone_size: NA
cdr3_nt: TGTGCTCTTGGGGAACGATACGTTCTGGGCCACACCGATAAACTCATCTTT
cdr3_aa: CALGERYVLGHTDKLIF

v_call: TRDV1
cdr3_length: 17
d_call: TRDD3
j_call: TRDJ1
clone_size: NA
cdr3_nt: TGTGCTCTTGGGGAAGTACTGGGGGACGATCACACCGATAAACTCATCTTT
cdr3_aa: CALGEVLGDDHTDKLIF

v_call: TRAV29/DV5
cdr3_length: 26
d_call: TRDD3
j_call: TRDJ1
clone_size: NA
cdr3_nt: TGTGCAGCAAGCGGATCAATTATTAGGATAACTGGGGGATACGCCCTTACTCTAAAGCGATCCGATAAACTCATCTTT
cdr3_aa: CAASGSIIRITGGYALTLKRSDKLIF

v_call: TRDV1
cdr3_length: 19
d_call: TRDD2
j_call: TRDJ1
clone_size: NA
cdr3_nt: TGTGCTCTTGGGGTCACCTTCCTATACGGGGAGCGGTACACCGATAAACTCATCTTT
cdr3_aa: CALGVTFLYGERYTDKLIF

v_call: TRDV2
cdr3_length: 18
d_call: TRDD3
j_call: TRDJ1
clone_size: NA
cdr3_nt: TGTGCCTGTGACATGTATACTGGGGGATACAGGGGACTCGATAAACTCATCTTT
cdr3_aa: CACDMYTGGYRGLDKLIF

v_call: TRDV1
cdr3_length: 18
d_call: TRDD3
j_call: TRDJ1
clone_size: few
cdr3_nt: TGTGCTCTTGGGGGCTTGGGGGATACGAGGGCCTACACCGATAAACTCATCTTT
cdr3_aa: CALGGLGDTRAYTDKLIF

v_call: TRDV1
cdr3_length: 19
d_call: NA
j_call: TRDJ1
clone_size: NA
cdr3_nt: TGTGCTCTTGGGGTGCCTGATTCCTTACTACTCCCTGGGGCCGATAAACTCATCTTT
cdr3_aa: CALGVPDSLLLPGADKLIF

v_call: TRDV1
cdr3_length: 17
d_call: TRDD3
j_call: TRDJ1
clone_size: few
cdr3_nt: TGTGCTCTTGGGGAAAGTTCTGGGGGTCCCACGGGCCGTAAACTCATCTTT
cdr3_aa: CALGESSGGPTGRKLIF

v_call: TRDV1
cdr3_length: 17
d_call: TRDD3
j_call: TRDJ1
clone_size: few
cdr3_nt: TGTGCTCTTGGGGGCGAAGAGAAAGCTACTGGGGGATTCCAACTCATCTTT
cdr3_aa: CALGGEEKATGGFQLIF

v_call: TRDV1
cdr3_length: 17
d_call: NA
j_call: TRDJ1
clone_size: few
cdr3_nt: TGTGCTCTTGGGAACCGACACCTCTTCAGTGCCACCGATAAACTCATCTTT
cdr3_aa: CALGNRHLFSATDKLIF

v_call: TRDV1
cdr3_length: 19
d_call: TRDD3
j_call: TRDJ1
clone_size: few
cdr3_nt: TGTGCTCTTGGGGAACTTCTTTTAGGGGGATGGAAGCGTCTCGATAAACTCATCTTT
cdr3_aa: CALGELLLGGWKRLDKLIF

v_call: TRDV1
cdr3_length: 17
d_call: NA
j_call: TRDJ2
clone_size: few
cdr3_nt: TGTGCTCTTGGGGAAGGCCCTTCCTCTGGGGGAAGAAGTCAACTCTTCTTT
cdr3_aa: CALGEGPSSGGRSQLFF

v_call: TRDV1
cdr3_length: 24
d_call: NA
j_call: TRDJ1
clone_size: few
cdr3_nt: TGTGCTCTTGGGGATCCAATCTTCCTACAGGGCCCCATAGGGCCCTTGGAGGGGATATCCCCCATCATCTTT
cdr3_aa: CALGDPIFLQGPIGPLEGISPIIF

v_call: TRDV1
cdr3_length: 22
d_call: TRDD3
j_call: TRDJ1
clone_size: few
cdr3_nt: TGTGCTCTTGGGGAACTGCGTATTCCTAAGTCGTACTGGGGGATAAAGACCGATAAACTCATCTTT
cdr3_aa: CALGELRIPKSYWGIKTDKLIF

v_call: TRDV1
cdr3_length: 19
d_call: TRDD3
j_call: TRDJ1
clone_size: NA
cdr3_nt: TGTGCTCTTGGGGGCCTACGGTCGGGGATAAGACAGTACACCGATAAACTCATCTTT
cdr3_aa: CALGGLRSGIRQYTDKLIF

v_call: TRDV1
cdr3_length: 16
d_call: NA
j_call: TRDJ1
clone_size: NA
cdr3_nt: TGTGCTCTTGGGGAACGGAGCCACCTTAAGGCCGATAAGCTCATCTTT
cdr3_aa: CALGERSHLKADKLIF

v_call: TRDV1
cdr3_length: 18
d_call: TRDD3
j_call: TRDJ1
clone_size: few
cdr3_nt: TGTGCTCTTGGGGAGCTCTATTCAGGGTGGGGGATACGTGATAAACTCATCTTT
cdr3_aa: CALGELYSGWGIRDKLIF

v_call: TRDV1
cdr3_length: 17
d_call: TRDD3
j_call: TRDJ1
clone_size: few
cdr3_nt: TGTGCTCTTGGGGAACTCTTCCTCTTACTGGGGGACGAGGAACTCATCTTT
cdr3_aa: CALGELFLLLGDEELIF

v_call: TRDV1
cdr3_length: 18
d_call: TRDD3
j_call: TRDJ1
clone_size: NA
cdr3_nt: TGTGCTCTTGGGGAGAACGAGATCTGGGGGATTCACACCGATAAACTCATCTTT
cdr3_aa: CALGENEIWGIHTDKLIF

v_call: TRDV1
cdr3_length: 17
d_call: TRDD3
j_call: TRDJ2
clone_size: few
cdr3_nt: TGTGCTCTTGGGGAACCATACTGGGGGCATTTGACAGCACAACTCTTCTTT
cdr3_aa: CALGEPYWGHLTAQLFF

v_call: TRDV1
cdr3_length: 23
d_call: NA
j_call: TRDJ1
clone_size: few
cdr3_nt: TGTGCTCTTGGGGAACTGGACCCTTCCTACGAAGTGGGGGATTTAGAGAATACCGGTAAACTCATCTTT
cdr3_aa: CALGELDPSYEVGDLENTGKLIF

v_call: TRDV1
cdr3_length: 15
d_call: NA
j_call: TRDJ2
clone_size: NA
cdr3_nt: TGTGCTCTTGGGGAACTTCTCCGGGCTACAGCACAACTCTTCTTT
cdr3_aa: CALGELLRATAQLFF

v_call: TRDV1
cdr3_length: 21
d_call: TRDD3
j_call: TRDJ1
clone_size: few
cdr3_nt: TGTGCTCTTGGGGTATACCATAGACTCACTGGGGGTTGGACGTACACCGATAAACTCATCTTT
cdr3_aa: CALGVYHRLTGGWTYTDKLIF

v_call: TRDV1
cdr3_length: 18
d_call: NA
j_call: TRDJ1
clone_size: few
cdr3_nt: TGTGCTCTTGGGCCCCGGCCTTCCCTAAGGACTGGGCCTATTAAACTCATCTTT
cdr3_aa: CALGPRPSLRTGPIKLIF